Each of the 31 T cell receptor beta chains below was sequenced from the same sample in a study of glioma-infiltrating T cells after dendritic cell vaccination. The assay was immunoSEQ multiplex PCR, and TCRdb's table has in-frame clones only and misses some. This table has 70,000 to 95,000 clones, about nine tenths appearing once. The time point is: after dendritic cell vaccination, including at tumor progression/relapse. The input for sequencing was blood, taken after dendritic cell vaccination. The receptors come from a human donor with glioblastoma.

V and J are TRBV5-8 and TRBJ2-7, with 10 bases aligning to TRBD1. V trimming: 4 bases; J trimming: 4 bases; junction bases outside the gene matches: 5. This CDR3 contains 14 residues. The germline V gene encodes CDR1 SGHTS and CDR2 YDEGEE. The CDR3 DNA reads TGTGCCAGCAGCCGGGACAGGGGAACGTACGAGCAGTACTTC. Translated, it gives CASSRDRGTYEQYF.

The chain employs TRBV6-1 and TRBJ1-1; 9 bases are a match to TRBD1. The CDR3 runs to 15 residues. V shed 2 bases and J 2 bases; nucleotides not matched to a gene: 3. The germline V gene has CDR1 MNHNS and CDR2 SASEGT. This CDR3 reads CASSEFTGGNTEAFF. Here the CDR3 DNA reads TGTGCCAGCAGTGAATTCACAGGGGGCAACACTGAAGCTTTCTTT.

The chain has TRBV9 and TRBJ2-7, with 7 bases matching TRBD1. The CDR3 has 16 amino acids. In germline, CDR1 is SGDLS, CDR2 YYNGEE. V shed 0 bases and J 0 bases; nucleotides not matched to a gene: 6. In DNA form, the CDR3 reads TGTGCCAGCAGCGTAGGTTACGGACAGGACTCCTACGAGCAGTACTTC. Translated: CASSVGYGQDSYEQYF.

V is TRBV10-3 and J is TRBJ1-2; tentative D call: TRBD1 (5 bases). The length of the CDR3 is 14 residues. Trimming cost V 0 bases and J 8 bases, with 13 bases left between them. From germline, CDR1 is ENHRY and CDR2 SYGVKD. CDR3 DNA: TGTGCCATCAGTGAGTCTGGGGGGGAAGGAGGCTACACCTTC. Protein product: CAISESGGEGGYTF.

The rearrangement links TRBV27 to TRBJ1-6; D is unclear. CDR1 is MNHEY, CDR2 SMNVEV, per germline (reference sequence). The CDR3 has 14 amino acids. V gave up 3 bases and J gave up 12 bases, with 15 bases separating them. In nucleotides, the CDR3 is TGTGCCAGCAGTTTCTCACTTGCTCGGGGACCCCTCCACTTT. Translating gives CASSFSLARGPLHF.

This chain links TRBV7-3 with TRBJ1-1; 7 nucleotides match TRBD1. The length of the CDR3 is 13 residues. Germline CDR1 is SGHTA and CDR2 is FQGTGA. V was pared by 6 bases and J by 3 bases, with 4 bases of the junction left unmatched. CDR3 DNA sequence: TGTGCCAGCAGACGAGGGACAGACACTGAAGCTTTCTTT. Protein sequence: CASRRGTDTEAFF.

This chain joins TRBV5-8 and TRBJ1-5; maybe TRBD1 (5 bases). Trimming pared 0 bases from V and 3 bases from J, leaving 16 bases between. The CDR3 sequence is 17 residues long. Germline V gene data show CDR1 as SGHTS and CDR2 as YDEGEE. CDR3 residues: CASSLERGSASNQPQHF. CDR3 nucleotides: TGTGCCAGCAGCTTGGAACGGGGGTCAGCTTCCAATCAGCCCCAGCATTTT.

The rearrangement uses TRBV6-5 and TRBJ1-2, with 8 positions matching TRBD1. V gave up 4 bases and J gave up 7 bases; unmatched junction bases: 5. CDR1 is MNHEY, CDR2 SVGAGI, per germline. CDR3 length equals 13 residues. The CDR3 DNA follows: TGTGCCAGCAGTTGGACAGGGTTGGGTGGCTACACCTTC. It is translated as CASSWTGLGGYTF.

This clone occurred once. The chain combines TRBV15 with TRBJ2-7, with TRBD1 matching over 8 bases. V lost 0 bases to trimming and J lost 3 bases; unmatched junction nucleotides: 7. CDR1 and CDR2 (germline): LNHNV, YYDKDF (reference sequence). This CDR3 contains 16 residues. For the CDR3, the DNA is TGTGCCACCAGCAGAGAATCGGCGGGACAGGTCTACGAGCAGTACTTC. Its translation: CATSRESAGQVYEQYF.

Here the CDR3 DNA reads TGTGCCAGCAGCTCCCTGGCGGGGACGAACACCGGGGAGCTGTTTTTT. It is translated as CASSSLAGTNTGELFF. J is TRBJ2-2 and V is TRBV11-3; the D gene is possibly TRBD2 (6 bases). The germline V gene has CDR1 SGHNT and CDR2 YENEEA. Trimming pared 4 bases from V and 0 bases from J, leaving 12 bases between. CDR3 length: 16 residues.

This chain joins TRBV5-1 and TRBJ2-3, with 9 positions matching TRBD2. The CDR3 is 15 amino acids. Per germline, CDR1 SGHRS and CDR2 YFSETQ. V lost 0 bases, J lost 4 bases, and 3 bases stayed unmatched. CDR3 region: CASSLGSGGADTQYF. CDR3 DNA sequence: TGCGCCAGCAGCTTGGGTAGCGGGGGAGCAGATACGCAGTATTTT. The whole variable domain, filled in from reference TRBV5-1 and TRBJ2-3, reads KAGVTQTPRYLIKTRGQQVTLSCSPISGHRSVSWYQQTPGQGLQFLFEYFSETQRNKGNFPGRFSGRQFSNSRSEMNVSTLELGDSALYLCASSLGSGGADTQYFGPGTRLTVL.

This chain joins TRBV27 and TRBJ2-7; the match to TRBD2 covers 7 bases. The V segment lost 0 bases and the J segment 7 bases; nucleotides outside the gene matches: 12. Germline V gene data show CDR1 as MNHEY and CDR2 as SMNVEV (reference sequence). CDR3 length equals 16 residues. The DNA for the CDR3 is TGTGCCAGCAGTTTATCGTGGGGGGAGGGCCCCAGGGAGCAGTACTTC. It yields the protein CASSLSWGEGPREQYF.

The rearrangement uses TRBV5-1 and TRBJ1-1; TRBD1 might be the D (5 bases). CDR3 size: 13 residues. V was trimmed by 0 bases and J by 8 bases, leaving 11 bases between them. Germline lookup yields CDR1 SGHRS and CDR2 YFSETQ. The CDR3 loop reads CASSLAGASEAFF. CDR3 coding DNA: TGCGCCAGCAGCTTGGCTGGGGCAAGCGAAGCTTTCTTT. Filled out from reference TRBV5-1 and TRBJ1-1, the complete variable domain reads KAGVTQTPRYLIKTRGQQVTLSCSPISGHRSVSWYQQTPGQGLQFLFEYFSETQRNKGNFPGRFSGRQFSNSRSEMNVSTLELGDSALYLCASSLAGASEAFFGQGTRLTVV.

The gene calls are TRBV6-1 and TRBJ2-7; D ambiguous. The CDR3 has 15 residues. CDR1 and CDR2 (germline): MNHNS, SASEGT. Trimming took 7 bases from V and 2 from J, leaving 18 bases between them. The CDR3 region is CASISRSALAYEQYF. The CDR3 DNA is TGTGCCAGCATTTCTCGTAGTGCACTTGCCTACGAGCAGTACTTC.

The chain carries TRBV5-5 and TRBJ2-6; TRBD2 matches 12 bases. This CDR3 contains 20 residues. Germline CDR1 and CDR2: SGHKS and YYEKEE (reference sequence). V was clipped by 6 bases and J by 1 base; unmatched bases: 14. The CDR3 bases are TGTGCCAGCACTCGGACTAGCGGGATCCCGGTGGGGTCTGGGGCCAACGTCCTGACTTTC. This sequence encodes CASTRTSGIPVGSGANVLTF.

This rearrangement joins TRBV9 to TRBJ1-2, with D tentatively TRBD1 (6 bases). V dropped 0 bases and J dropped 4 bases, with 13 bases sitting between them. Germline CDR1 reads SGDLS; CDR2 reads YYNGEE. This CDR3 region has 15 residues. CDR3 nucleotides: TGTGCCAGCAGCGTAGCTACAGGGATTATCTATGGCTACACCTTC. Amino acids: CASSVATGIIYGYTF.

The chain joins TRBV19 to TRBJ2-7; TRBD2 matches 7 bases. The CDR3 has 13 residues. Germline CDR1 reads LNHDA; CDR2 reads SQIVND (reference sequence). V gave up 11 bases and J gave up 6 bases; unmatched junction bases: 13. CDR3 bases: TGTGCCGCCGCAATGGCGGGGGACGGCGAGCAGTACTTC. Its protein product is CAAAMAGDGEQYF.

The chain uses TRBV14 and TRBJ1-2; tentative D call: TRBD1 (6 bases). V was trimmed by 3 bases and J by 4 bases, leaving 18 bases between them. CDR1 SGHDN and CDR2 FVKESK come from the germline V gene. The CDR3 consists of 16 residues. CDR3 nucleotides: TGTGCCAGCAGCCATGAAAGGGGGTCCGGGTTCTATGGCTACACCTTC. This encodes CASSHERGSGFYGYTF. The full variable domain, its missing parts supplied by reference TRBV14 and TRBJ1-2, is EAGVTQFPSHSVIEKGQTVTLRCDPISGHDNLYWYRRVMGKEIKFLLHFVKESKQDESGMPNNRFLAERTGGTYSTLKVQPAELEDSGVYFCASSHERGSGFYGYTFGSGTRLTVV.

This rearrangement joins TRBV19 to TRBJ2-1, with 10 bases matching TRBD2. CDR1 and CDR2 (germline): LNHDA, SQIVND (reference sequence). V shed 1 base, J shed 3 bases, and the junction held 3 bases outside the gene matches. The CDR3 runs 16 residues. The CDR3 coding sequence is TGTGCCAGTAGTATAGGTAGCGGGGGGAACTACAATGAGCAGTTCTTC. It translates to CASSIGSGGNYNEQFF. Full variable domain (missing parts from reference TRBV19 and TRBJ2-1): DGGITQSPKYLFRKEGQNVTLSCEQNLNHDAMYWYRQDPGQGLRLIYYSQIVNDFQKGDIAEGYSVSREKKESFPLTVTSAQKNPTAFYLCASSIGSGGNYNEQFFGPGTRLTVL.

The chain links TRBV5-1 to TRBJ1-1; no reliable D call. Trimming shortened V by 0 bases and J by 0 bases, and 12 bases separated the two germline ends. The CDR3 covers 16 residues. CDR1 and CDR2 (germline): SGHRS, YFSETQ. The DNA for the CDR3 is TGCGCCAGCAGCTTGGACCCAGGTGGCCTGAACACTGAAGCTTTCTTT. This encodes CASSLDPGGLNTEAFF.

This chain links TRBV29-1 with TRBJ1-2; tentative D call: TRBD1 (5 bases). V was trimmed by 0 bases and J by 8 bases, leaving 16 bases between them. The germline gives CDR1 SQVTM, CDR2 ANQGSEA. This CDR3 has 14 residues. CDR3 amino acids: CSVEDRGVGEGYTF. The CDR3 DNA is TGCAGCGTTGAAGACCGCGGGGTAGGGGAGGGCTACACCTTC.

The rearrangement links TRBV25-1 to TRBJ1-2, with D possibly matching TRBD1 (6 bases). V gave up 5 bases and J gave up 2 bases, with 24 bases separating them. Germline CDR1 MGHDK, CDR2 SYGVNS. The CDR3 has 18 amino acids. The DNA for the CDR3 is TGTGCCAGCAGTTCAGGGGCAGAGTACGGATTACCCAACTATGGCTACACCTTC. This encodes CASSSGAEYGLPNYGYTF.

This rearrangement joins TRBV5-8 to TRBJ2-1; D possibly corresponds to TRBD2 (6 bases). The V end was cut by 2 bases, the J end by 5 bases, with 17 bases between. This CDR3 comprises 16 residues. The germline V gene has CDR1 SGHTS and CDR2 YDEGEE. CDR3 loop: CASSFSQGRRDNEQFF. Written as DNA, the CDR3 is TGTGCCAGCAGCTTTTCGCAGGGACGGAGGGACAATGAGCAGTTCTTC.

V gene TRBV19 combines with J gene TRBJ2-1, with 9 bases aligning to TRBD2. CDR3 length equals 15 residues. Losses at the gene ends were 1 base for V and 6 bases for J; bases not matched to a gene: 4. The germline V gene has CDR1 LNHDA and CDR2 SQIVND (reference sequence). The CDR3 loop reads CASSIVVAGVNEQFF. The DNA of the CDR3 is TGTGCCAGTAGTATAGTGGTAGCGGGAGTCAATGAGCAGTTCTTC.

The chain is built from TRBV25-1 and TRBJ1-2; 12 bases align to TRBD1. CDR1 and CDR2 from the germline V gene are MGHDK and SYGVNS. The V and J ends lost 7 bases and 7 bases, in that order; junction bases with no gene match: 10. The CDR3 is made up of 15 amino acids. The chain's CDR3 is CASIPGGTGGAGYTF. CDR3 coding DNA: TGTGCCAGCATCCCAGGGGGGACAGGGGGCGCTGGCTACACCTTC.

The chain carries TRBV9 and TRBJ1-1; D remains ambiguous. Germline CDR1 and CDR2: SGDLS and YYNGEE. CDR3 length: 13 residues. Trimming stripped 5 bases from V and 0 bases from J, with 8 bases between. Here the CDR3 DNA reads TGTGCCAGCAGGTTTTCCATGAACACTGAAGCTTTCTTT. Its translation is CASRFSMNTEAFF.

CDR3 sequence (DNA): TGTGCCAGCAGCTCGGGAGGCTTCGGGTACACCTTC. Encoded protein: CASSSGGFGYTF. The rearrangement joins TRBV11-3 to TRBJ1-2; D gene uncertain. CDR3 length equals 12 residues. The germline gives CDR1 SGHNT, CDR2 YENEEA. V lost 4 bases to trimming and J lost 11 bases, with 14 bases between them.

J is TRBJ1-5 and V is TRBV5-1; 8 bases map to TRBD1. The CDR3 has 15 amino acids. The trim removed 2 bases at V and 4 bases at J, leaving 5 bases unmatched. Germline CDR1 is SGHRS and CDR2 is YFSETQ. CDR3 protein: CASSLGTGANQPQHF. The DNA of the CDR3 is TGCGCCAGCAGCTTAGGGACAGGAGCAAATCAGCCCCAGCATTTT.

The rearrangement joins TRBV6-1 to TRBJ2-3, with D tentatively TRBD2 (7 bases). V lost 11 bases and J lost 7, with 19 bases in between. Per the germline V gene, CDR1 is MNHNS and CDR2 is SASEGT. This CDR3 comprises 13 residues. DNA of the CDR3: TGTGCCGGAGAGACGGGCGGGGGCTATACGCAGTATTTT. Residues: CAGETGGGYTQYF.

The chain has TRBV9 and TRBJ2-3; 9 positions agree with TRBD1. With 3 bases clipped from V and 1 base from J, the junction kept 6 bases outside the gene matches. Germline V gives CDR1 SGDLS, CDR2 YYNGEE. The CDR3 extends over 16 amino acids. In DNA, the CDR3 is TGTGCCAGCAGCGCAAGATGGGACAGGGGCACAGATACGCAGTATTTT. This gives the protein CASSARWDRGTDTQYF.

The chain has TRBV5-4 and TRBJ1-1; weak D call: TRBD1 (6 bases). Germline CDR1 is SGHNT and CDR2 is YYREEE (reference sequence). The CDR3 has 14 amino acids. The V and J ends lost 3 bases and 1 base respectively, with 10 bases between them. The CDR3 loop reads CASSWSTGNTEAFF. Here the CDR3 DNA reads TGTGCCAGCAGCTGGTCGACAGGGAACACTGAAGCTTTCTTT.